The rows below give T cell receptor beta chains drawn from one sample of a study of T-cell reconstitution after alpha-beta-depleted transplantation in children. TCRdb analysed the PCR reads with MiXCR anew, one entry per CDR3 protein. The data show about 610,000 distinct CDR3 sequences, under 12% seen once. Sequencing used PBMCs from the stem cell graft donor, obtained from the stem cell graft. These receptors were collected from a human donor who donated a stem cell graft to a child with acute myeloid leukemia. Each CDR3 is given with its conserved first and last residue. D genes are given only for firm matches. Only part of the rows carry a size: once, few, many, or a class if the clone is expanded.

size: -
D: TRBD2
length: 12
J: TRBJ2-1
V: TRBV29-1
CDR3: CSVDGTSDEQFF
DNA: TGCAGCGTTGACGGGACTAGCGATGAGCAGTTCTTC

size: many
D: -
length: 16
J: TRBJ2-3
V: TRBV12-3/TRBV12-4
CDR3: CASRSSFLTSTDTQYF
DNA: TGTGCCAGCAGGTCGTCGTTTCTAACTAGCACAGATACGCAGTATTTT

size: many
D: -
length: 15
J: TRBJ2-7
V: TRBV6-5
CDR3: CASSYSETLSYEQYF
DNA: TGTGCCAGCAGTTATTCGGAGACACTAAGTTACGAGCAGTACTTC

size: -
D: TRBD1
length: 15
J: TRBJ2-1
V: TRBV28
CDR3: CASSSGQTSGNEQFF
DNA: TGTGCCAGCAGTTCGGGACAGACTTCGGGGAATGAGCAGTTCTTC

size: few
D: -
length: 15
J: TRBJ2-3
V: TRBV5-1
CDR3: CASSLDGVYTDTQYF
DNA: TGCGCCAGCAGCCTCGATGGTGTCTACACAGATACGCAGTATTTT

size: many
D: -
length: 12
J: TRBJ2-3
V: TRBV5-1
CDR3: CASSSLGDTQYF
DNA: TGTGCCAGCAGTTCCCTTGGGGATACGCAGTATTTT

size: few
D: TRBD1
length: 14
J: TRBJ2-5
V: TRBV12-3/TRBV12-4
CDR3: CASSLADRGETQYF
DNA: TGTGCCAGCAGTTTAGCAGACAGGGGAGAGACCCAGTACTTC

size: many
D: TRBD2
length: 15
J: TRBJ2-5
V: TRBV20-1
CDR3: CSAPRTSGVQETQYF
DNA: TGCAGTGCTCCTAGGACTAGCGGGGTCCAAGAGACCCAGTACTTC

size: few
D: -
length: 17
J: TRBJ1-6
V: TRBV6-2/TRBV6-3
CDR3: CASSYSRASSYNSPLHF
DNA: TGTGCCAGCAGTTACTCGAGAGCGAGCTCCTATAATTCACCCCTCCACTTT

size: few
D: TRBD1
length: 14
J: TRBJ1-4
V: TRBV15
CDR3: CATSRTGGREKLFF
DNA: TGTGCCACCAGCAGGACAGGGGGCCGCGAAAAACTGTTTTTT

size: -
D: TRBD1
length: 15
J: TRBJ2-5
V: TRBV7-7
CDR3: CASSSLTGYQETQYF
DNA: TGTGCTAGCAGCTCTTTGACAGGGTACCAAGAGACCCAGTACTTC

size: few
D: -
length: 12
J: TRBJ1-6
V: TRBV27
CDR3: CASSLPSSPLHF
DNA: TGTGCCAGCAGTTTGCCTAGTTCACCCCTCCACTTT

size: -
D: -
length: 15
J: TRBJ1-2
V: TRBV20-1
CDR3: CSARDPRSGNYGYTF
DNA: TGCAGTGCTAGAGATCCGCGTTCAGGGAACTATGGCTACACCTTC

size: few
D: TRBD2
length: 17
J: TRBJ2-3
V: TRBV20-1
CDR3: CSALPHSGRYPTDTQYF
DNA: TGCAGTGCCTTACCCCACAGCGGGAGGTATCCCACAGATACGCAGTATTTT

size: -
D: -
length: 14
J: TRBJ1-1
V: TRBV4-2
CDR3: CASSQDQMNTEAFF
DNA: TGTGCCAGCAGCCAAGACCAAATGAACACTGAAGCTTTCTTT

size: many
D: -
length: 13
J: TRBJ1-1
V: TRBV5-1
CDR3: CASSLNWNTEAFF
DNA: TGCGCCAGCAGCTTGAATTGGAACACTGAAGCTTTCTTT

size: -
D: TRBD2
length: 16
J: TRBJ2-2
V: TRBV6-1
CDR3: CASRPARREGPGELFF
DNA: TGTGCCAGCAGACCCGCCCGGCGGGAGGGCCCCGGGGAGCTGTTTTTT

size: few
D: TRBD2
length: 15
J: TRBJ2-7
V: TRBV25-1
CDR3: CASSDPSGNTYEQYF
DNA: TGTGCCAGCAGTGACCCTAGCGGGAACACCTACGAGCAGTACTTC

size: -
D: TRBD2
length: 17
J: TRBJ2-6
V: TRBV10-3
CDR3: CAISDGGGSGGANVLTF
DNA: TGTGCCATCAGTGACGGGGGGGGCTCTGGGGGGGCCAACGTCCTGACTTTC

size: -
D: TRBD2
length: 17
J: TRBJ2-1
V: TRBV11-1
CDR3: CASSTRQRGPSYNEQFF
DNA: TGTGCCAGCAGCACCCGGCAGCGGGGACCTTCCTACAATGAGCAGTTCTTC

size: -
D: TRBD2
length: 16
J: TRBJ2-1
V: TRBV20-1
CDR3: CCARRLAGPTGHEQFF
DNA: TGCTGTGCTAGACGGCTAGCGGGACCAACCGGCCATGAGCAGTTCTTC

size: few
D: -
length: 14
J: TRBJ2-7
V: TRBV11-3
CDR3: CASSFRGVPYEQYF
DNA: TGTGCCAGCAGCTTTCGCGGGGTACCCTACGAGCAGTACTTC

size: few
D: -
length: 15
J: TRBJ1-6
V: TRBV20-1
CDR3: CSARVVSSYNSPLHF
DNA: TGCAGTGCTAGAGTAGTCAGCTCCTATAATTCACCCCTCCACTTT

size: -
D: TRBD1
length: 13
J: TRBJ2-4
V: TRBV12-3/TRBV12-4
CDR3: CASRAGGLYIQYF
DNA: TGTGCCAGCAGAGCAGGGGGCCTTTACATTCAGTACTTC

size: few
D: TRBD2
length: 16
J: TRBJ2-1
V: TRBV4-2
CDR3: CASSLRAGGPYNEQFF
DNA: TGTGCCAGCAGCCTAAGGGCGGGAGGACCCTACAATGAGCAGTTCTTC

size: -
D: TRBD1
length: 14
J: TRBJ1-5
V: TRBV20-1
CDR3: CSAQWDRGNQPQHF
DNA: TGCAGTGCTCAGTGGGACAGGGGAAATCAGCCCCAGCATTTT

size: many
D: TRBD2
length: 19
J: TRBJ2-1
V: TRBV4-3
CDR3: CASSRWGVTSGLSYNEQFF
DNA: TGCGCCAGCAGCCGATGGGGTGTTACTAGCGGGCTTTCTTACAATGAGCAGTTCTTC

size: -
D: TRBD1
length: 15
J: TRBJ1-5
V: TRBV7-8
CDR3: CASSSYRGEDQPQHF
DNA: TGTGCCAGCAGCTCCTACAGGGGTGAGGATCAGCCCCAGCATTTT